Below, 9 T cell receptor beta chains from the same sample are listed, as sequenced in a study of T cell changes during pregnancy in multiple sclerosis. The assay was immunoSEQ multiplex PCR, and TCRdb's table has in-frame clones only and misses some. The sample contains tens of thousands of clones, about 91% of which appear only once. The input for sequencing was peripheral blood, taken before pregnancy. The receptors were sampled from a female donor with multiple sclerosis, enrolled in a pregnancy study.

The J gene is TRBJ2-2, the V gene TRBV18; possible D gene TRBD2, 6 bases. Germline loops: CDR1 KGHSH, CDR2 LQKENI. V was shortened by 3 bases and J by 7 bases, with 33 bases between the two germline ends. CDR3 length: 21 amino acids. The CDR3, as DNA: TGTGCCAGCTCACCCCTTGCGGTGCATTCCGGGAGTCGGACTAAAGGCGGGGAGCTGTTTTTT. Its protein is CASSPLAVHSGSRTKGGELFF.

CDR3 nucleotides: TGTGCCAGCAGCTTGCAGGGGGCGGATTCACCCCTCCACTTT. Protein sequence: CASSLQGADSPLHF. The chain joins TRBV5-8 to TRBJ1-6; 8 bases line up with TRBD1. Unmatched junction bases numbered 2, after V lost 1 base and J lost 8 bases. CDR3 size: 14 residues. Germline CDR1 is SGHTS and CDR2 is YDEGEE.

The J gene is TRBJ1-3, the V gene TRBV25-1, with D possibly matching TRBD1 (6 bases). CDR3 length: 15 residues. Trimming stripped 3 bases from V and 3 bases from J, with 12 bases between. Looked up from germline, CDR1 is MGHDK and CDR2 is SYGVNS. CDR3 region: CASSDHAGVGNTIYF. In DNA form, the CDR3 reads TGTGCCAGCAGTGATCATGCAGGGGTTGGAAACACCATATATTTT.

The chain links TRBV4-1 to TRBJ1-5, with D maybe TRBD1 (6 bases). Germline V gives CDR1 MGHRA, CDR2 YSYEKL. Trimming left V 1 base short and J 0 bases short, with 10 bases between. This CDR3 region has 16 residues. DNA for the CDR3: TGCGCCAGCAGCCAAGTAAGGACAGCTAGCAATCAGCCCCAGCATTTT. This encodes CASSQVRTASNQPQHF.

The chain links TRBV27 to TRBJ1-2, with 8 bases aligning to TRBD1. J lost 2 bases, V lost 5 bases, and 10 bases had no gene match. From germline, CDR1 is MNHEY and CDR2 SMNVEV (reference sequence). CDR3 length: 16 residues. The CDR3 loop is CASSPGGARLNYGYTF. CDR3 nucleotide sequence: TGTGCCAGCAGTCCAGGGGGCGCAAGGTTAAACTATGGCTACACCTTC.

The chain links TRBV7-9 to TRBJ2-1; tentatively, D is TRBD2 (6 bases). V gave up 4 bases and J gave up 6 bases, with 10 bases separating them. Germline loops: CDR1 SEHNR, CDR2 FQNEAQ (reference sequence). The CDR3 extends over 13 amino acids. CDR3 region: CASSSGTPNEQFF. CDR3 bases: TGTGCCAGCAGCTCCGGGACTCCCAATGAGCAGTTCTTC.

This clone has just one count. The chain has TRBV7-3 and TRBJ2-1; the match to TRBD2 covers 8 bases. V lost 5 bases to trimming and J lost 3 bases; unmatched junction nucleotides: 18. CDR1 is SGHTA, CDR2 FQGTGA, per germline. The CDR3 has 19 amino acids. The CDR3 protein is CASSRHPMFSGKDYNEQFF. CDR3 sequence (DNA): TGTGCCAGCAGCCGCCACCCGATGTTTAGCGGGAAAGACTACAATGAGCAGTTCTTC.

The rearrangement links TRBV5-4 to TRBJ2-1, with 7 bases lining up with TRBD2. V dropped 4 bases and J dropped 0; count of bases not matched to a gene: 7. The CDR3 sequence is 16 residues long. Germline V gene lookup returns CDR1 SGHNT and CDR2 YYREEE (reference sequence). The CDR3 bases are TGTGCCAGCAGCCCGCCTAGCGGAAGCTCCTACAATGAGCAGTTCTTC. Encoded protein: CASSPPSGSSYNEQFF.

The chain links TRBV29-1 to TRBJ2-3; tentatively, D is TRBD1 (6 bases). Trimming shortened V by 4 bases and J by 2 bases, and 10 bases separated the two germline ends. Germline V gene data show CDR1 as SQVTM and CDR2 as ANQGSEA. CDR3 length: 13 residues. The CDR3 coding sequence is TGCAGCGTTGCGCAGGGGACCACAGATACGCAGTATTTT. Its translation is CSVAQGTTDTQYF.